This T cell receptor (beta chain) was obtained from a study of identical twins. General study results and limits: Insertions ran lower in abundant cord blood beta clonotypes, though not in memory repertoires.

In TCRdb, the 5' RACE reads were re-called with MiXCR into one record per CDR3 protein. The sample includes 500,000 to 600,000 distinct CDR3 sequences, approximately 22% of them seen just once. CDR1 and CDR2 from the germline V gene are LGHDT and YNNKEL (reference sequence). Germline trimming cut 4 bases from V and 5 bases from J; bases unmatched to any gene: 11. The CDR3 length is 17 residues. This clonotype came up once. Its antigen remains unknown. This same sample was also part of a study on T cells expressing NK-cell markers. This second study says: Investigators obtained TCR beta repertoires from sorted CD3+CD56+NKG2C+, CD3+CD56+NKG2C- and CD3+CD56-NKG2C+ T cells. More than 5 of the donors carried dominant NKG2C+ clonotypes that took up about 1.0-7.0% of their CD8+ T cells. There were a few donors in whom these clonotypes also led the CD3+CD56-NKG2C+ fraction.

The rearrangement uses TRBV3-1 and TRBJ2-3; 11 nucleotides agree with TRBD2. This clonotype was sampled from a woman aged 18 to 35 in good health. The specimen sequenced was CD4+ T cells sorted from blood. The DNA of the CDR3 is TGTGCCAGCAGCCCACCTATTCGACTAGCGGGGCTAGATACGCAGTATTTT. Residues: CASSPPIRLAGLDTQYF.